Listed below are T cell receptor beta chains from one sample, sequenced in a study of T cell responses to AZD1222 COVID-19 vaccine. TCRdb keeps only in-frame clones here, not all; method: immunoSEQ multiplex PCR. The sample lists roughly 65,000 clones, approximately 82% occurring once. Sequencing used peripheral blood, obtained 28 days after the second AZD1222 dose. The receptors were gathered from an adult who received the AZD1222 COVID-19 vaccine. The CDR3 runs from the conserved cysteine through the conserved F or W. Each record gives: J gene, clone size, D gene, V gene, CDR3 DNA, CDR3 protein. A D gene is named only where the DNA matches it firmly. Where a row states a size, it is once, few, many or the class of an expanded clone; other rows omit it.

>TRBJ2-2|.|.|TRBV10-2
TGCGCCAGTAGCTGGCAGGGCACCGGGGAGCTGTTTTTT
CASSWQGTGELFF
>TRBJ1-5|.|.|TRBV5-1
TGCGCCAGCAGCTTGGAGGGGGTCGGGGGCAATCAGCCCCAGCATTTT
CASSLEGVGGNQPQHF
>TRBJ2-1|.|.|TRBV4-2
TGTGCCAGCAGCCATGGTGTGGAGATCTACAATGAGCAGTTCTTC
CASSHGVEIYNEQFF
>TRBJ1-6|.|.|TRBV6-5
TGTGCCAGCAGTTACGGATCAAGCTCGGCGTCACCCCTCCACTTT
CASSYGSSSASPLHF
>TRBJ2-7|.|.|TRBV4-1
TGCGCCAGCAGCTCCCCCGGGACCATTCTACACTTC
CASSSPGTILHF
>TRBJ1-2|.|.|TRBV7-6
TGTGCCAGCAGCTTAGACCCCGGGACGGACTATGGCTACACCTTC
CASSLDPGTDYGYTF
>TRBJ1-4|.|.|TRBV28
TGTGCCAGCAGTTTAGTCGCGACTGGAGCTGAAAAACTGTTTTTT
CASSLVATGAEKLFF
>TRBJ2-7|.|TRBD1|TRBV19
TGTGCCAGTAGTACGATGGACAGGAACGAGCAGTACTTC
CASSTMDRNEQYF
>TRBJ2-1|.|TRBD1|TRBV5-1
TGCGCCAGCAGCTTGACAGGGGACTACAATGAGCAGTTCTTC
CASSLTGDYNEQFF
>TRBJ1-6|.|TRBD1|TRBV30
TGTGCCTGGCAACAGGGGAGGGATTCACCCCTCCACTTT
CAWQQGRDSPLHF
>TRBJ2-7|.|.|TRBV6-5
TGTGCCACCCTCGACCTCAGTTACGAGCAGTACTTC
CATLDLSYEQYF
>TRBJ1-2|.|.|TRBV3-1/TRBV3-2
TGTGCCAGCAGCCAAGTAGGGCAGGGAGGCTACACCTTC
CASSQVGQGGYTF
>TRBJ1-1|many|.|TRBV30
TGTGCCTGGAGTGCGCTGACCCCGAACACTGAAGCTTTCTTT
CAWSALTPNTEAFF
>TRBJ2-7|few|.|TRBV19
TGTGCCAGTAGTACCCGGGCCCATGGGGGGCAGTACTTC
CASSTRAHGGQYF
>TRBJ2-7|.|TRBD1|TRBV7-9
TGTGCCAGCTTAGGGGGCTCCCCCTACGAGCAGTACTTC
CASLGGSPYEQYF
>TRBJ2-1|.|.|TRBV6-5
TGTGCCAGTCAGACCGGGGTCCATGAGCAGTTCTTC
CASQTGVHEQFF
>TRBJ2-3|.|.|TRBV9
TGTGCCAGCAGCGGTGCCTCGGCCGGCACAGATACGCAGTATTTT
CASSGASAGTDTQYF
>TRBJ2-2|.|.|TRBV7-9
TGTGCCAGCAGCTTAACGAACACCGGGGAGCTGTTTTTT
CASSLTNTGELFF
>TRBJ1-1|few|.|TRBV19
TGTGCCAGTAGTATAGGATTCGACAGGCAGAACACTGAAGCTTTCTTT
CASSIGFDRQNTEAFF
>TRBJ2-7|.|TRBD1|TRBV7-9
TGTGCCAGCAGAGGGACAGGGGACGAGCAGTACTTC
CASRGTGDEQYF
>TRBJ2-5|.|TRBD1|TRBV2
TGTGCCAGCGATCTACAGGGGTCCCAAGAGACCCAGTACTTC
CASDLQGSQETQYF
>TRBJ1-3|.|.|TRBV7-6
TGTGCCAGCAGCTTAGCGCCCGGGTCTGGGAACACCATATATTTT
CASSLAPGSGNTIYF
>TRBJ1-3|.|TRBD1|TRBV18
TGTGCCAGCTCACCACAGGACAGGGGGGATGGAAACACCATATATTTT
CASSPQDRGDGNTIYF
>TRBJ2-7|.|TRBD1|TRBV7-2
TGTGCCAGCAGCTACCGGGACAGGGATTCCGAGCAGTACTTC
CASSYRDRDSEQYF
>TRBJ2-1|.|.|TRBV14
TGTGCCAGCAGCCATTCGTACAGGGCGGGCCCCAATGAGCAGTTCTTC
CASSHSYRAGPNEQFF
>TRBJ1-4|.|TRBD1|TRBV3-1/TRBV3-2
TGTGCCAGCAGCTCGGGACAGGGAGGTATAGGGCTGTTTTTT
CASSSGQGGIGLFF
>TRBJ1-1|.|.|TRBV7-8
TGTGCCAGCAGCCTGAAGACAGGTTTTGCGGGAGAAGCTTTCTTT
CASSLKTGFAGEAFF
>TRBJ2-1|.|TRBD2|TRBV18
TGTGCCAGCTCACCACCGGCCGGGGGGAGAGGTGAGCAGTTCTTC
CASSPPAGGRGEQFF
>TRBJ2-7|.|.|TRBV7-9
TGTGCCAGCAGCTTAGCGGGGACCTACGAGCAGTACTTC
CASSLAGTYEQYF
>TRBJ2-3|.|.|TRBV19
TGTGCCTCGCGTCGCGGGAAGGACACAGATACGCAGTATTTT
CASRRGKDTDTQYF
>TRBJ2-2|.|.|TRBV10-1
TGCGCCAGCAGTGCAGGGTTTTGGGCCGGGGAGCTGTTTTTT
CASSAGFWAGELFF
>TRBJ1-1|.|.|TRBV19
TGTGCCAGTAGTAGACCGGGACCACTGGGCGCTGAAGCTTTCTTT
CASSRPGPLGAEAFF
>TRBJ2-7|.|.|TRBV19
TGTGCCAGTAGTTACAGGGACGGCGCCTACGAGCAGTACTTC
CASSYRDGAYEQYF
>TRBJ2-5|.|.|TRBV2
TGTGCCAGCAGTGAGGACTACCAAGAGACCCAGTACTTC
CASSEDYQETQYF
>TRBJ1-2|.|TRBD1|TRBV5-1
TGCGCCAGCGGACAGGGGGTCCGAGGCTACACCTTC
CASGQGVRGYTF
>TRBJ1-1|.|TRBD1|TRBV5-8
TGTGCCAGCAGCTTGGGGGGACAGGGAGCTGAAGCTTTCTTT
CASSLGGQGAEAFF
>TRBJ1-1|.|.|TRBV5-4
TGTGCCAGCAGCAAAGGACAGACGAACACTGAAGCTTTCTTT
CASSKGQTNTEAFF
>TRBJ2-1|.|TRBD2|TRBV5-1
TGCGCCAGCAGCTTGGCCGGGATAGCGGGAGTAAATGAGCAGTTCTTC
CASSLAGIAGVNEQFF